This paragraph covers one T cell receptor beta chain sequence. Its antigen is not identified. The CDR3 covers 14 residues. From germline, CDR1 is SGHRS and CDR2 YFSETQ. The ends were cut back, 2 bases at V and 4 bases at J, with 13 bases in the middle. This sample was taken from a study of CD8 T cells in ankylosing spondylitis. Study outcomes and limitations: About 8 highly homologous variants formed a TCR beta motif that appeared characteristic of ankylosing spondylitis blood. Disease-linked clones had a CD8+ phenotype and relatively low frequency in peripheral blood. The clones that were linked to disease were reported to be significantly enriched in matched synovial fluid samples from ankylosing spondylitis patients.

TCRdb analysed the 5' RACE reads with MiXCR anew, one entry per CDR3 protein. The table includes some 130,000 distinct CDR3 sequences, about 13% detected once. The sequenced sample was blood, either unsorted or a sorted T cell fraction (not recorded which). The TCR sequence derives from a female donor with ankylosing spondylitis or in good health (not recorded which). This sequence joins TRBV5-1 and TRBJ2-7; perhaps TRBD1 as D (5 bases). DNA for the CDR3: TGCGCCAGCAGCTTACAGGTACCCCAATACGAGCAGTACTTC. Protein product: CASSLQVPQYEQYF. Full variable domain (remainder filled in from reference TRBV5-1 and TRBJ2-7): KAGVTQTPRYLIKTRGQQVTLSCSPISGHRSVSWYQQTPGQGLQFLFEYFSETQRNKGNFPGRFSGRQFSNSRSEMNVSTLELGDSALYLCASSLQVPQYEQYFGPGTRLTVT.